The sequence of this T cell receptor beta chain was determined in a study of T cell responses to AZD1222 COVID-19 vaccine. Overall study: Second doses were pooled across both intervals (about 4 or about 12 weeks).

Method: immunoSEQ multiplex PCR; TCRdb's copy keeps in-frame clones and lacks some. Among about 82,000 clones listed, 90% to 95% were seen once. There are a few counts of this clone. What it binds is unknown. Between the trimmed V and J ends, which lost 5 bases and 0 bases, there was a span of 12 bases. Germline V gene sequence: CDR1 MDHEN, CDR2 SYDVKM. The CDR3 is 15 amino acids. General observations from the study: Of spike-specific TCRs, nearly half reportedly target regions left unmutated in variants.

The sample in question was peripheral blood, obtained on day 0 of AZD1222 vaccination. This TCR came from an adult in good health. The chain joins TRBV28 to TRBJ2-3; D is tentatively TRBD1 or TRBD2 (6 bases each). The CDR3 protein is CASSLGGISTDTQYF. CDR3 coding DNA: TGTGCCAGCAGTCTGGGGGGCATCAGCACAGATACGCAGTATTTT.